This TCR beta chain was documented in a study of cytomegalovirus exposure and HLA in healthy donors (dated by TCRdb to between 2016 and 2019). Study-level background: According to an earlier analysis of a few hundred of the donors, 150 million to 200 million T cells yielded 90 million to 140 million unique TCR beta sequences and about 280 Gb of sequence data. Every repertoire in the discovery cohort had been generated on one and the same sequencing platform. Among several hundred genotyped donors of the cohort, an average of approximately 240,000 unique TCR beta nucleotide sequences was sequenced per donor, of which about 19% were non-productive. In a later analysis, previously published TCR beta repertoires from 500 to 750 donors were re-analyzed and high-resolution HLA genotyping was added so that TCR occurrence patterns could be studied. Alongside the repertoire data, information on donor age, sex, ethnicity and CMV serostatus was compiled. Besides the first cohort of roughly 640 subjects, a separate validation cohort made up of roughly 130 different subjects was used. Four or five DR-DQ haplotypes were handled as single units for association and clustering because linkage in the cohort was strong. Of the 398 genotyped donors, about 80% fell in the genetic ancestry cluster associated with self-reported Caucasian donors. An earlier analysis of around 580 of the donors used high-throughput TCR beta sequencing to judge whether each TCR beta V gene segment behaved as functional or pseudogenic. To predict cytomegalovirus infection status, the study combined high-throughput TCR immunosequencing, statistical association of individual TCRs with disease status, and machine learning. Genome-wide SNP genotypes for about 60% of the roughly 700 donors were used in a later genetic analysis, which treated that subset as a discovery cohort. Using immunosequencing, the study profiled T cell repertoires from 666 subjects and related those repertoires to cytomegalovirus serostatus. Rather than drawing on any new phenotypic data, the later analysis identified candidate immune exposures from TCR beta sequences and the way those sequences occurred across donors. Typing coverage varied by locus: roughly 629-640 donors for A, B, C, DRB1 and DQB1; around 560 for DQA1; more than 600 for DPA1; 400 to 480 for DPB1. The aim of the study was to test whether cataloging public T cell receptors could identify signatures of past pathogen exposure. An early release covering approximately 600 HLA-typed donors comprised about 290 gigabases of sequencing data and tens of millions of unique TCR sequences. Both class I and class II loci were covered by HLA typing, at four-digit resolution.

According to the germline V gene, CDR1 reads SGHRS and CDR2 reads YFSETQ. The CDR3 has 18 amino acids, counting the end cysteine and phenylalanine. This entry keeps only the CDR3 DNA: 54 bases, framed from base 1. At the junction V is shortened by 0 bases and J by 0 bases, with 18 bases in between. The cohort comprised fewer than 700 healthy bone marrow donors. All cohort members were sampled while nominally healthy, although unrecorded immune exposures were likely present. The donor tested CMV seronegative and was one of the 352 seronegative cohort members. A peripheral blood sample was provided by each donor, and peripheral blood mononuclear cells were used for TCR beta sequencing. The Qiagen DNeasy Blood Extraction Kit was used to extract genomic DNA from the blood cell samples. On the study overall, not on this receptor specifically: Broadly in line with IMGT annotations, most TCR beta V segments showed up in productive rearrangements about 87% or about 30% of the time in an earlier analysis of approximately 600 of the donors. According to a later analysis, parvovirus B19, influenza, CMV and Epstein-Barr virus appeared linked to several top co-occurrence clusters. Compared with the approximately 720-donor mean, donors in an Asian-associated ancestry cluster had fewer N-insertions in productive TCRs, according to a later genetic analysis. The study gave a list of 150 to 200 TCR beta chains associated with cytomegalovirus. It was suggested by the authors that the approach could potentially be generalized to other disease states and immunological phenotypes. A further reported finding was that TCR beta sequences accurately predicted the HLA-A and HLA-B alleles for most subjects in the first cohort. The classifier was reported to diagnose cytomegalovirus status with high specificity and sensitivity in both the original and validation cohorts. A cluster of highly shared sequence variants was judged likely to represent a technical artifact of the sequencing pipeline. Some IMGT-functional V segments, including TRBV6-2 and TRBV6-3, could not be told apart with the 87-base-pair reads, so those segments were excluded. CMV serostatus was the only immune exposure information available for the cohort. While some public TCRs were present in many individuals, most TCR sequences turned up only very rarely across donors. In a later analysis, the rate of TCR association differed among HLA loci, with DRB1 alleles having the most associated TCRs and HLA-C alleles having the fewest. When HLA alleles, especially DR and DQ, strongly co-occurred, attributing TCR associations to individual alleles was difficult. HLA typing was unavailable for some donors at each locus, so association tests used only the typed subset. Compared with equally common non-associated chains, HLA-associated TCR beta chains in a later analysis were more clonally expanded and had lower generation probabilities. Sequencing depth was assumed to be roughly uniform across donors in the presence/absence analyses, though that assumption may not hold. In a later analysis, over 15,000 TCR beta sequences were associated with specific HLA alleles at a false discovery rate of 0.05. In this cohort, only TCR beta chains were sequenced, and detectable features were limited by the absence of alpha or paired-chain data. A few of the identified cytomegalovirus-associated TCR beta chains were confirmed in vitro to be specific for cytomegalovirus antigens. V-gene and J-gene trimming of TCR beta chains was associated with a missense DCLRE1C variant in a later genetic analysis, and the association was replicated in an independent cohort. A later analysis found that most CMV-associated TCR beta chains appeared HLA-restricted, with HLA associations seemingly driven largely by CMV exposure. About 17 rarely observed V segments, including chromosome 9 orphons, were excluded from the earlier analysis of several hundred of the donors because counts were too low. Linkage disequilibrium might explain the correlated functional status among segregating V segments, but an unknown experimental factor could not be excluded.

Comments on this clone: No cognate antigen has been identified for it. It has no much larger one-base neighbor in the sample; base qualities were not kept.

Library creation used the immunoSEQ multiplex PCR assay. For the multiplex PCR, a mixture combining 60 forward primers for TCR Vbeta segments and 13 reverse primers for TCR Jbeta segments was used. The CDR3 region of rearranged TCR beta genes was amplified from genomic DNA with a multiplex PCR assay. The Illumina HiSeq System was used to sequence the amplified TCR beta libraries as 87-base-pair reads. The study's processing was this. A later analysis tallied around 80 million unique TCR beta chains across the 610 or so repertoires, and around 9.9 million of those chains were shared by two or more donors. Raw reads were error-corrected and collapsed into unique sequences by a nearest-neighbor algorithm in which closely related sequences were merged to remove PCR and sequencing errors. V, D and J gene segments were assigned by aligning CDR3 sequences to IMGT reference sequences. For a sequence to be retained, a match of at least six nucleotides was required to both a V gene segment and a J gene segment. Rearrangements were called productive when the CDR3 lacked stop codons and stayed in frame with V and J; all others were non-productive. Following IMGT convention, CDR3 was defined as the stretch from the second conserved V-encoded cysteine up to the conserved J-encoded phenylalanine. In an earlier analysis of roughly 610 of the donors, sequences lacking an unambiguous match to a single V gene segment were excluded. In an earlier analysis of around 590 of the donors, a V segment was called functional when productive rearrangements were above 56.7%, and segregating when the standard deviation between donors exceeded 5%. To diagnose cytomegalovirus status from the catalog of TCR beta chain sequences, a statistical classification framework was built. A later analysis assigned V and J genes by comparing TCR nucleotide sequences with IMGT/GENE-DB human TR gene sequences. The TCRdist pipeline was used in a later analysis to assign CDR3 sequences and most-parsimonious VDJ recombination scenarios. In a later analysis, each TCR beta chain was defined by its CDR3 amino acid sequence together with its V-gene family, and reads lacking a unique V-gene family were excluded. In a later analysis, 500 to 650 highly shared, low-generation-probability nucleotide sequences were removed to address suspected cross-contamination and a sequencing artifact. In a later analysis, a clonal expansion index was calculated for each public chain from normalized within-repertoire ranks of inferred template counts. A later analysis computed generation probabilities with a VDJ recombination model fitted to out-of-frame rearrangements, and checked the results against IGoR. A later analysis scored TCR-TCR, TCR-HLA and TCR-CMV co-occurrence with hypergeometric tests, applying a repertoire-size bias correction to TCR pairs. To estimate false discovery rates, a later analysis permuted the HLA or CMV assignments 20 times. In a later analysis, co-occurring TCRs were grouped using DBSCAN, and TCRdist sequence similarity was added for clustering within HLA-allele-positive subsets. Repertoires with fewer than 30,000 or more than 120,000 public chains, plus five repertoires with anomalous nucleotide sharing, were excluded from co-occurrence clustering. TCRdb took over this immuneACCESS table, retaining in-frame rearrangements with V and J assigned. Such tables are incomplete; in checked studies, under half of the missing clones stem from an unresolved V gene, and the remainder is unexplained. D and trimming were read from the DNA, whereas the V and J calls and clone size are those reported in that table. This sample gives around 300,000 clones in total; 70% to 90% of them show up just once. The leading ten clones occupy roughly 2.3% of the sample.

The chain employs TRBV5-1 and TRBJ1-1, with TRBD1 tentatively as D gene (6 bases match). The specimen sequenced was PBMCs. This receptor was identified in a woman younger than 35 in good health and CMV-seronegative. The CDR3 loop reads CASSLAGGGGGMNTEAFF. The nucleotide sequence reads as follows: TGCGCCAGCAGCTTGGCCGGGGGGGGCGGGGGTATGAACACTGAAGCTTTCTTT.